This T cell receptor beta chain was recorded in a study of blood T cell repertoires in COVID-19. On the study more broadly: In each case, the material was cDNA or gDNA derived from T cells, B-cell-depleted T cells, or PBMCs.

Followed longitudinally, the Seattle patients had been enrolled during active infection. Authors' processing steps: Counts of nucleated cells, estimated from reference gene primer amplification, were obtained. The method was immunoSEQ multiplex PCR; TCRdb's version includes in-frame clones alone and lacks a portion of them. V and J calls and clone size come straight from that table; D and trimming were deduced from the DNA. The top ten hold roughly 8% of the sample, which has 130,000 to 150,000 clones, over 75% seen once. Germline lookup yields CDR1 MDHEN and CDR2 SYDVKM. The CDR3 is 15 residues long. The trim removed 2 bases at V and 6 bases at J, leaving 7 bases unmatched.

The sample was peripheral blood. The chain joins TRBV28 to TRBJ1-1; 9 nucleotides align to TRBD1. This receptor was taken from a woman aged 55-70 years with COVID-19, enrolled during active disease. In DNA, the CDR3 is TGTGCCAGCAGTTTACCAGGACAGGGGTTATCTGAAGCTTTCTTT. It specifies CASSLPGQGLSEAFF.